One and the same sample provided the 32 T cell receptor beta chains below, sequenced in a study of identical twins (dated by TCRdb to the mid-2010s). The method was 5' RACE. Reads for this sample came from an Illumina HiSeq 2000. The public reads were run again by TCRdb, first through fastp at Q25 and then through MiXCR, and only productive beta chains were kept. Rows matching on CDR3 protein sequence are summarized as one entry with the most common DNA and genes. The sample has some 97,000 distinct CDR3 sequences on record, 5.9% of them singletons. Jointly, the top ten make up about 12% of the sample. The sequenced sample was memory T cells sorted from blood. The cell subset or site tag for this specimen amounts to: CD45RO+ enriched T cells. These receptors were obtained from a woman in her forties or fifties in good health.

V is TRBV24-1 and J is TRBJ1-2; a weak D match, TRBD1 (5 bases). Germline V lookup: CDR1 KGHDR, CDR2 SFDVKD. This CDR3 has 14 residues. Between the trimmed V and J ends, which lost 4 bases and 7 bases, there was a span of 15 bases. Here the CDR3 reads CATSDRGLQRGYTF. CDR3 coding DNA: TGTGCCACCAGTGACCGGGGCCTACAGCGTGGCTACACCTTC.

CDR3 nucleotide sequence: TGTGCCAGCAGCTTAGATTCTGGGGCCAACGTCCTGACTTTC. This codes for CASSLDSGANVLTF. The chain employs TRBV11-2 and TRBJ2-6, with D uncertain. Germline lookup yields CDR1 SGHAT and CDR2 FQNNGV. There are 14 residues in the CDR3. Trimming shortened V by 0 bases and J by 1 base, and 1 base separated the two germline ends.

This clonotype was counted between two and nine times. The rearrangement uses TRBV5-1 and TRBJ1-3, with D possibly being TRBD1 (6 bases). The CDR3 contains 15 residues. Trimming stripped 4 bases from V and 2 bases from J, with 13 bases between. CDR1 and CDR2 from the germline V gene are SGHRS and YFSETQ. The DNA of the CDR3 is TGCGCCAGCAGCCTTGCGGGACAAACTGGAAACACCATATATTTT. Its protein product is CASSLAGQTGNTIYF. Complete variable domain (other parts from reference TRBV5-1 and TRBJ1-3): KAGVTQTPRYLIKTRGQQVTLSCSPISGHRSVSWYQQTPGQGLQFLFEYFSETQRNKGNFPGRFSGRQFSNSRSEMNVSTLELGDSALYLCASSLAGQTGNTIYFGEGSWLTVV.

Only a few counts were recorded for this clonotype. The rearrangement links TRBV7-2 to TRBJ1-1, with unresolved D. Germline assignment: CDR1 SGHTA and CDR2 FQGNSA. CDR3 length equals 14 residues. Trimming pared 3 bases from V and 4 bases from J, leaving 12 bases between. CDR3 protein: CASSFNGGATEAFF. Here the CDR3 DNA reads TGTGCCAGCAGCTTTAACGGAGGTGCCACTGAAGCTTTCTTT.

This clonotype has only a few counts. The CDR3 region has the DNA TGCGCCAGCAGCTACAGGACAGGGGTGCACACTGAAGCTTTCTTT. As protein: CASSYRTGVHTEAFF. The V gene is TRBV5-1, the J gene TRBJ1-1; the match to TRBD1 covers 9 bases. Trimming at V came to 3 bases and at J to 3 bases, leaving 6 bases not matched to a gene. Germline V gives CDR1 SGHRS, CDR2 YFSETQ. The CDR3 is 15 residues long. Using reference TRBV5-1 and TRBJ1-1 for the parts outside the CDR3, the full variable domain is KAGVTQTPRYLIKTRGQQVTLSCSPISGHRSVSWYQQTPGQGLQFLFEYFSETQRNKGNFPGRFSGRQFSNSRSEMNVSTLELGDSALYLCASSYRTGVHTEAFFGQGTRLTVV.

This clonotype was observed many times. The chain uses TRBV3-1 and TRBJ2-3; no reliable D call. The CDR3 runs 11 residues. Between the trimmed V and J ends, which lost 3 bases and 6 bases, there was a span of 4 bases. Germline V gene sequence: CDR1 LGHDT, CDR2 YNNKEL (reference sequence). The CDR3 sequence is CASSQGDTQYF. In DNA form, the CDR3 reads TGTGCCAGCAGCCAGGGGGATACGCAGTATTTT.

This clonotype was seen many times. The chain is built from TRBV6-1 and TRBJ2-6, with a possible D match to TRBD1 (6 bases). Germline V gene data show CDR1 as MNHNS and CDR2 as SASEGT. The V end was cut by 10 bases, the J end by 2 bases, with 18 bases between. This CDR3 has 16 residues. DNA for the CDR3: TGTGCCACCCCACCGGACAGAACCCCTGGGGCCAACGTCCTGACTTTC. It codes for CATPPDRTPGANVLTF.

This clonotype was found many times. The genes are TRBV19 and TRBJ2-2; the match to TRBD2 covers 13 bases. Germline CDR1 reads LNHDA; CDR2 reads SQIVND (reference sequence). The CDR3 contains 16 residues. With V trimmed by 11 bases and J by 4 bases, 10 bases remained unmatched. CDR3 loop: CAVNRGTSGITGELFF. In DNA, the CDR3 is TGTGCCGTAAACAGGGGGACTAGCGGGATCACCGGGGAGCTGTTTTTT.

This clonotype was counted at least ten times. The rearrangement links TRBV27 to TRBJ1-1, with unresolved D. The germline CDR1 and CDR2 sequences are MNHEY and SMNVEV (reference sequence). This CDR3 is built from 11 residues. Trimming shortened V by 4 bases and J by 9 bases, and 9 bases separated the two germline ends. CDR3 loop: CASSSFGQAFF. The CDR3, as DNA: TGTGCCAGCAGTTCTTTCGGCCAAGCTTTCTTT.

This clonotype has at least ten counts. V and J are TRBV2 and TRBJ2-1; D could derive from TRBD1 or TRBD2 (5 bases each). The germline V gene encodes CDR1 SNHLY and CDR2 FYNNEI. The CDR3 length is 12 residues. V lost 5 bases and J 9 bases, leaving 11 bases between the germline ends. The CDR3 nucleotides read TGTGCCAGCAGTTGGGGCGCGGGTGAGCAGTTCTTC. Residues: CASSWGAGEQFF.

The genes are TRBV29-1 and TRBJ1-2; perhaps TRBD1 as D (5 bases). CDR3 size: 12 residues. V dropped 1 base and J dropped 5 bases, with 8 bases sitting between them. Germline CDR1 reads SQVTM; CDR2 reads ANQGSEA. The CDR3 loop is CSVEGTRYGYTF. The DNA of the CDR3 is TGCAGCGTTGAAGGGACAAGATATGGCTACACCTTC.

This clonotype was detected many times. The chain links TRBV6-1 to TRBJ1-5; D might be TRBD1 (5 bases). CDR1 is MNHNS, CDR2 SASEGT, per germline. The CDR3 runs 14 residues. Trimming pared 3 bases from V and 4 bases from J, leaving 10 bases between. The CDR3 bases are TGTGCCAGCAGTGAGGGACTGCCAAATCAGCCCCAGCATTTT. As protein: CASSEGLPNQPQHF.

This clonotype has a count of ten or more. The gene calls are TRBV27 and TRBJ2-7, with D unclear. Per germline, CDR1 MNHEY and CDR2 SMNVEV (reference sequence). V was pared by 5 bases and J by 3 bases, with 11 bases between. This CDR3 has 13 amino acids. The CDR3 DNA sequence: TGTGCCAGCAGTCCCGGACGGAACTACGAGCAGTACTTC. Protein: CASSPGRNYEQYF.

This clonotype was seen repeatedly, ten times or more. The V gene is TRBV27, the J gene TRBJ2-7, with 10 bases fitting TRBD1. Germline assignment: CDR1 MNHEY and CDR2 SMNVEV (reference sequence). The junction had 3 bases not matched to a gene; V was cut back by 5 bases and J by 2 bases. This CDR3 has 14 residues. This CDR3 reads CASSGDRGAYEQYF. The CDR3 bases are TGTGCCAGCAGTGGGGACAGGGGAGCCTACGAGCAGTACTTC.

This clonotype was seen at least ten times. The gene calls are TRBV18 and TRBJ2-1, with 9 bases identical to TRBD2. The CDR3 contains 18 residues. Germline assignment: CDR1 KGHSH and CDR2 LQKENI. After removal of 1 base from V and 3 bases from J, the junction contained 10 bases not matched to a gene. This CDR3 is CASSPLPGAGGDYNEQFF. The CDR3 DNA follows: TGTGCCAGCTCACCACTTCCCGGAGCGGGAGGCGACTACAATGAGCAGTTCTTC. Supplemented by reference TRBV18 and TRBJ2-1, the full variable domain reads NAGVMQNPRHLVRRRGQEARLRCSPMKGHSHVYWYRQLPEEGLKFMVYLQKENIIDESGMPKERFSAEFPKEGPSILRIQQVVRGDSAAYFCASSPLPGAGGDYNEQFFGPGTRLTVL.

This clonotype was seen at least ten times. V and J are TRBV12-5 and TRBJ1-5, with D hard to call. The germline V gene has CDR1 LGHNT and CDR2 FRNRAP. The V end was cut by 6 bases, the J end by 10 bases, with 13 bases between. This CDR3 is built from 12 residues. CDR3 sequence: CASGPSSYPQHF. The CDR3 DNA reads TGTGCTAGTGGCCCGAGCAGCTACCCCCAGCATTTT.

The chain carries TRBV11-3 and TRBJ2-1; tentative D call: TRBD2 (6 bases). This CDR3 contains 16 residues. V was trimmed by 4 bases and J by 3 bases, leaving 16 bases between them. Germline V gene lookup returns CDR1 SGHNT and CDR2 YENEEA. Here the CDR3 reads CASSSMRGGGYNEQFF. As DNA, the CDR3 is TGTGCCAGCAGCTCCATGCGGGGAGGTGGCTACAATGAGCAGTTCTTC.

Ten or more counts support this clonotype. The V and J genes are TRBV6-1 and TRBJ2-7; D unclear. The CDR3 has 14 amino acids. CDR1 and CDR2 from the germline V gene are MNHNS and SASEGT. The V end was cut by 7 bases, the J end by 5 bases, with 18 bases between. The CDR3 is CASKASSGVDEQYV. For the CDR3, the DNA is TGTGCCAGCAAGGCAAGTTCAGGAGTAGACGAGCAGTACGTC.

This clonotype was counted many times. V usage is TRBV12-3 or TRBV12-4 and J usage is TRBJ2-4; possibly TRBD1 or TRBD2 for D (5 bases each). The V end lost 3 bases, the J end lost 1 base, and 22 bases lay between the germline ends. The CDR3 totals 19 residues. The CDR3 reads CASSLRIGGRGSAKNIQYF. The CDR3 DNA sequence: TGTGCCAGCAGTTTGAGGATCGGAGGAAGGGGCTCGGCCAAAAACATTCAGTACTTC.

This clonotype was observed at least ten times. The DNA for the CDR3 is TGTGCCAGCTCACCCTGGAGCAGCGGAAACACTGAAGCTTTCTTT. Amino acid sequence: CASSPWSSGNTEAFF. V usage is TRBV18 and J usage is TRBJ1-1; D unclear. Germline V gene lookup returns CDR1 KGHSH and CDR2 LQKENI. V shed 3 bases and J shed 2 bases, with 13 bases lying between them. The CDR3 is 15 residues long. Looking up the rest from reference TRBV18 and TRBJ1-1 gives the full variable domain: NAGVMQNPRHLVRRRGQEARLRCSPMKGHSHVYWYRQLPEEGLKFMVYLQKENIIDESGMPKERFSAEFPKEGPSILRIQQVVRGDSAAYFCASSPWSSGNTEAFFGQGTRLTVV.

This clonotype appeared many times. V gene TRBV7-9 combines with J gene TRBJ1-2, with D unclear. The CDR3 covers 14 residues. Trimming removed 3 bases from V and 0 bases from J, with 8 bases in between. From germline, CDR1 is SEHNR and CDR2 FQNEAQ (reference sequence). CDR3 in DNA: TGTGCCAGCAGCTTTAGAGGCGCTAACTATGGCTACACCTTC. It specifies CASSFRGANYGYTF. The whole variable domain, remainder taken from reference TRBV7-9 and TRBJ1-2, is DTGVSQNPRHKITKRGQNVTFRCDPISEHNRLYWYRQTLGQGPEFLTYFQNEAQLEKSRLLSDRFSAERPKGSFSTLEIQRTEQGDSAMYLCASSFRGANYGYTFGSGTRLTVV.

This clonotype has at least ten counts. V and J are TRBV11-2 and TRBJ2-1, with 10 bases matching TRBD2. Trimming took 1 base from V and 7 from J; bases not matched to a gene: 4. The CDR3 contains 15 residues. The germline V gene encodes CDR1 SGHAT and CDR2 FQNNGV. The CDR3 loop is CASSLGTSGPNEQFF. Here the CDR3 DNA reads TGTGCCAGCAGCTTAGGGACTAGCGGTCCGAATGAGCAGTTCTTC.

Notes on this clonotype: Germline is not matched at one junction end, which may reflect a read error. V is TRBV20-1 and J is TRBJ2-3; weak D call: TRBD2 (6 bases). CDR3 length: 14 residues. Germline CDR1 reads DFQATT; CDR2 reads SNEGSKA (reference sequence). The CDR3 spells CSASTLAGTDTQYF. CDR3 DNA sequence: TGCAGTGCTAGCACACTAGCTGGCACGGATACGCAGTATTTT.

The sample holds many counts of this clonotype. The rearrangement links TRBV12-5 to TRBJ2-7; possible D gene TRBD2, 5 bases. CDR1 is LGHNT and CDR2 is FRNRAP in the germline V gene. The V end lost 7 bases, the J end lost 6 bases, and 13 bases lay between the germline ends. The CDR3 contains 12 residues. The CDR3 loop is CASALGVGEQYF. The DNA of the CDR3 is TGTGCTAGTGCGCTCGGGGTTGGCGAGCAGTACTTC.

This clonotype was counted many times. The chain has TRBV7-2 and TRBJ2-1; D gene uncertain. Germline V CDR1 and CDR2: SGHTA, FQGNSA. The CDR3 runs 16 residues. V lost 1 base and J 3 bases, leaving 13 bases between the germline ends. DNA for the CDR3: TGTGCCAGCAGCTTAGACTTGCCATACTACTACAATGAGCAGTTCTTC. Protein: CASSLDLPYYYNEQFF.

This clonotype came up many times. V usage is TRBV6-5 and J usage is TRBJ1-1; 7 bases are shared with TRBD1. Trimming removed 4 bases from V and 5 bases from J; junction bases left unmatched: 10. The CDR3 consists of 15 residues. From germline, CDR1 is MNHEY and CDR2 SVGAGI. CDR3 nucleotides: TGTGCCAGCAGTTCCCCGACAGGGTTGGGAACTGAAGCTTTCTTT. Protein product: CASSSPTGLGTEAFF.

A few counts support this clonotype. V is TRBV20-1 and J is TRBJ1-2, with a tentative D call TRBD1 (5 bases). Germline V gene data show CDR1 as DFQATT and CDR2 as SNEGSKA (reference sequence). This CDR3 comprises 13 residues. Trimming stripped 5 bases from V and 3 bases from J, with 13 bases between. The CDR3: CSAFHGGDYGYTF. The CDR3, as DNA: TGCAGTGCTTTTCACGGGGGAGACTATGGCTACACCTTC.

This clonotype was counted ten times or more. The rearrangement links TRBV30 to TRBJ1-2, with D possibly matching TRBD1 (5 bases). Trimming removed 6 bases from V and 4 bases from J, with 15 bases in between. The CDR3 covers 13 residues. Germline V gives CDR1 GTSNPN, CDR2 SVGIG (reference sequence). CDR3 sequence: CACERIQGYGYTF. CDR3 DNA sequence: TGTGCCTGCGAAAGGATTCAGGGCTATGGCTACACCTTC.

This clonotype was observed many times. V is TRBV6-5 and J is TRBJ1-1, with D tentatively TRBD1 (5 bases). V lost 6 bases, J lost 8 bases, and 19 bases lay in between. The CDR3 totals 14 residues. CDR1 and CDR2 (germline): MNHEY, SVGAGI. CDR3 amino acids: CASSTPRGLSEAFF. In nucleotides, the CDR3 is TGTGCCAGCAGCACCCCCCGGGGACTCTCAGAAGCTTTCTTT.

V usage is TRBV2 and J usage is TRBJ2-3; D is unclear. Germline V CDR1 and CDR2: SNHLY, FYNNEI. With 2 bases removed from V and 1 base from J, the gap between germline ends came to 4 bases. The CDR3 is made up of 13 amino acids. DNA for the CDR3: TGTGCCAGCAGTGAATGGTGCACAGATACGCAGTATTTT. Encoded protein: CASSEWCTDTQYF.

Ten or more counts support this clonotype. The chain couples TRBV4-1 to TRBJ2-7, with TRBD1 as a possible D gene (5 bases). V lost 0 bases and J lost 4, with 13 bases in between. The V gene's germline CDR1 is MGHRA and CDR2 YSYEKL. The CDR3 totals 15 residues. The CDR3 region is CASSQESLGEYEQYF. CDR3 nucleotides: TGCGCCAGCAGCCAAGAGTCCCTAGGGGAATACGAGCAGTACTTC.

This clonotype was detected a few times. The genes are TRBV7-9 and TRBJ1-2; TRBD1 agrees at 10 bases. The CDR3 is 14 amino acids. CDR1 and CDR2 from the germline V gene are SEHNR and FQNEAQ (reference sequence). J gave up 8 bases and V 1 base, and 4 bases lay outside the gene matches. CDR3 in DNA: TGTGCCAGCAGCTTAGGACAGGGGGCGCGAGGCTACACCTTC. As protein: CASSLGQGARGYTF.